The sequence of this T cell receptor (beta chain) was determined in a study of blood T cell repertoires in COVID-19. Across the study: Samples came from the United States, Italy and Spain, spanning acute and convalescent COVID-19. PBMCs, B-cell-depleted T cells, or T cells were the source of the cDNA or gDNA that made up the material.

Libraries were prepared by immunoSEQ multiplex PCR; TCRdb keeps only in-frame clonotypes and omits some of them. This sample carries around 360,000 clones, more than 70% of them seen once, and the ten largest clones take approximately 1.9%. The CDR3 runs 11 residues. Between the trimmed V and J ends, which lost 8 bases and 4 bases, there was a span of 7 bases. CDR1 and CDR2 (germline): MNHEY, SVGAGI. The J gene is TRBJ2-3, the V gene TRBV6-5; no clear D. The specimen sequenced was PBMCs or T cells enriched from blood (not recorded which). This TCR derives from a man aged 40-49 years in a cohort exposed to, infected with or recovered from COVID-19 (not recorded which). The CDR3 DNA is TGTGCCAGCCGTAGAGCAGATACGCAGTATTTT. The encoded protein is CASRRADTQYF.